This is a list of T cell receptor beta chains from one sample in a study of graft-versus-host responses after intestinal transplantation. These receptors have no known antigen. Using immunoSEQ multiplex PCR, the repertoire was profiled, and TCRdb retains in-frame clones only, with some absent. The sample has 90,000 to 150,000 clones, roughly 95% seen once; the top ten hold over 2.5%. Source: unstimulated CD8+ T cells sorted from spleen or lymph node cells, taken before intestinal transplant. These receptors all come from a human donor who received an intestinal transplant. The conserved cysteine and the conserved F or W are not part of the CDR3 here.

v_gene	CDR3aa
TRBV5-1	ASSLRLAALTGELF
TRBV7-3	ASSLGGRAYNEQF
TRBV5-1	ASSLYGGRVGSEQF
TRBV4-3	ASSQGQPVREAF
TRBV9	ASSATGLSEQF
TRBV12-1	ASSLQSRANVLT
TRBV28	ASREVNQPQH
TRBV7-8	ASSPTGGEQY
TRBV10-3	AISESLFNEKLF
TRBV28	ASLRRGTNTEAF
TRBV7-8	ASSLVPGDRGGYT
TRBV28	ASSLSRTSSYEQY
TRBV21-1	ASSNVAETGAGNTIY
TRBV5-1	ASSQGQGLLYEQY
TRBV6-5	ASSPGTRAYNEQF
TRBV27	ASSFQKRVYYEQY
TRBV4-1	ASSQVGGSTYEQY
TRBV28	ASSSLTETYEQY
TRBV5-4	ASSLTSGAYEQY
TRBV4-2	ASSQVNTGTSYNEQF
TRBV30	AWSVGGEGITDTQY
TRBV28	ASRGTGSYEQY
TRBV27	ASSSRLGAF
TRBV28	ASSSLFGLDRTDTQY
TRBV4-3	ASSQGSGRASYEQY
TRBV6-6	ASSQGWSYEQY
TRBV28	ASSLYRGGASYEQY
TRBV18	ASSSAGAADEQY
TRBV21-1	ASSSKVGPTDTQY
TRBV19	ASSIKGGRVNTEAF
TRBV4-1	ASSQTSGVYEQY
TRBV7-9	ASSTRGTPYEQY